The TCR beta chain described here comes from a study of blood T cell repertoires in COVID-19. Study summary: T cells, B-cell-depleted T cells, or PBMCs supplied cDNA or gDNA.

Using immunoSEQ multiplex PCR, the repertoire was profiled, and TCRdb retains in-frame clones only, with some absent. The sample shows about 130,000 clones, about 80% of them seen only once. The CDR3 runs 16 residues. Germline V gives CDR1 SGHAT, CDR2 FQNNGV. The V end was cut by 5 bases, the J end by 2 bases, with 15 bases between. The sample was peripheral blood. The origin of this receptor is a man in his forties with active or convalescent COVID-19. The chain couples TRBV11-2 to TRBJ2-2; no clear D. CDR3 residues: CASSPTEIINTGELFF. The CDR3 DNA follows: TGTGCCAGCAGCCCAACAGAGATTATAAACACCGGGGAGCTGTTTTTT.